A single T cell receptor (beta chain) is shown here with its context. V lost 2 bases, J lost 0 bases, and 11 bases lay in between. CDR1 and CDR2 (germline): SNHLY, FYNNEI. CDR3 length equals 17 residues. The data originate from a study of T cells after yellow fever vaccination. Turning to the study itself: Libraries from low-cell-number fractions were prepared with the SMART-Seq v4 Ultra Low Input RNA kit.

TCRdb redid the calling of the 5' RACE reads with MiXCR, one entry per CDR3 protein. The sample consists of 450,000 to 650,000 distinct CDR3 sequences, roughly 14% of them appearing once. Sequencing used PBMCs, obtained on the day of the yellow fever booster vaccination. The V and J genes are TRBV2 and TRBJ2-6; D possibly uses TRBD1 or TRBD2 (5 bases each). This receptor was obtained from a man aged 25-45 years who received the YFV17D yellow fever vaccine. CDR3 in amino acids: CASSERGGVSGANVLTF. The CDR3 DNA reads as TGTGCCAGCAGTGAACGTGGGGGAGTCTCTGGGGCCAACGTCCTGACTTTC.